This T cell receptor (beta chain) derives from a study of shared clonotypes between healthy human individuals. Assay used: immunoSEQ multiplex PCR; TCRdb lists only in-frame clones, some missing. The table lists under 2.5 million clones, around 90% of them singletons, with roughly 0.34% in the top ten. The sample was naive CD4+ T cells from PBMCs. The subset denotes: CD45RA+ positively selected. This TCR was sampled from a man younger than 30 in good health. Some clones in this sample may be carry-over from other donors' samples.

This CDR3 is CASSPGGTHYGYTF. As DNA, the CDR3 is TGTGCCAGCAGCCCAGGGGGTACACATTATGGCTACACCTTC. V and J are TRBV7-9 and TRBJ1-2; 7 nucleotides match TRBD1. The CDR3 runs 14 residues. Germline V gene data show CDR1 as SEHNR and CDR2 as FQNEAQ (reference sequence). The trim removed 5 bases at V and 5 bases at J, leaving 8 bases unmatched.